Detailed here is one TCR beta chain. Its antigen is currently unknown. Data came from immunoSEQ multiplex PCR; TCRdb stores just in-frame clones and leaves some out. Of roughly 2,000,000 clones in the sample, around 93% were seen once. This entry belongs to a study of shared clonotypes between healthy human individuals. Study summary: Aged between 18 and 49, the donors were a couple of women and three men.

Naive CD8 cells comprised CD45RO-negative, CCR7-positively selected cells, excluding terminally differentiated effector memory CD45RA+ cells. Study-wide findings and caveats: Sequencing depth was expected to influence donor clonotype sharing.

In germline, CDR1 is MDHEN, CDR2 SYDVKM. The ends lost 8 bases at V and 7 bases at J; junction bases unmatched: 16. The CDR3 length is 17 residues. Sequencing was done on a sample of naive CD8+ T cells from PBMCs. The TCR originated in a man between 18 and 35 years old in good health. Some clones in this sample may be carry-over from other donors' samples. The chain has TRBV28 and TRBJ1-5; 11 positions agree with TRBD1. CDR3 loop: CASHSPSGQGGGQPQHF. The CDR3 coding sequence is TGTGCCAGCCACTCGCCGTCGGGACAGGGGGGGGGACAGCCCCAGCATTTT.